The 23 T cell receptor beta chains reported below all come from one sample, sequenced in a study of blood T cell repertoires in COVID-19. The assay was immunoSEQ multiplex PCR, and TCRdb's table has in-frame clones only and misses some. The sample lists over 70,000 clones; approximately 90% were seen once. Sequencing input: peripheral blood. These receptors were collected from a human donor with active COVID-19. The donor label of this sample is uncertain.

The chain carries TRBV5-1 and TRBJ2-1; D gene uncertain. Trimming shortened V by 0 bases and J by 7 bases, and 11 bases separated the two germline ends. From germline, CDR1 is SGHRS and CDR2 YFSETQ. The CDR3 runs to 14 residues. The CDR3 here is CASSLEPGWNEQFF. CDR3 in DNA: TGCGCCAGCAGCTTGGAGCCGGGTTGGAATGAGCAGTTCTTC.

J is TRBJ2-7 and V is TRBV6-5, with D maybe TRBD1 (6 bases). Germline-derived CDR1 and CDR2 are MNHEY and SVGAGI. The germline V and J ends were trimmed by 6 bases and 7 bases, with 19 bases remaining between them. There are 14 residues in the CDR3. CDR3 sequence: CASSSHRDVCEQYF. In DNA form, the CDR3 reads TGTGCCAGCAGCTCCCACAGGGACGTATGTGAGCAGTACTTC.

This sequence joins TRBV7-2 and TRBJ2-1, with 15 bases fitting TRBD2. V lost 5 bases, J lost 6 bases, and 2 bases stayed unmatched. The length of the CDR3 is 15 residues. Germline V lookup: CDR1 SGHTA, CDR2 FQGNSA. The CDR3 region has the DNA TGTGCCAGCAGCCGGACTAGCGGGGGGGCCAATGAGCAGTTCTTC. Its protein product is CASSRTSGGANEQFF. Drawing the rest from reference TRBV7-2 and TRBJ2-1, the complete variable domain is GAGVSQSPSNKVTEKGKDVELRCDPISGHTALYWYRQSLGQGLEFLIYFQGNSAPDKSGLPSDRFSAERTGGSVSTLTIQRTQQEDSAVYLCASSRTSGGANEQFFGPGTRLTVL.

In DNA form, the CDR3 reads TGTGCCAGTAGTCCACCAGGGACAGGGGGCACCTCTAATGAAAAACTGTTTTTT. This translates into CASSPPGTGGTSNEKLFF. The J gene is TRBJ1-4, the V gene TRBV19; 12 nucleotides match TRBD1. This CDR3 has 18 residues. Losses at the gene ends were 5 bases for V and 3 bases for J; bases not matched to a gene: 10. Germline-derived CDR1 and CDR2 are LNHDA and SQIVND (reference sequence). Full variable domain (missing parts from reference TRBV19 and TRBJ1-4): DGGITQSPKYLFRKEGQNVTLSCEQNLNHDAMYWYRQDPGQGLRLIYYSQIVNDFQKGDIAEGYSVSREKKESFPLTVTSAQKNPTAFYLCASSPPGTGGTSNEKLFFGSGTQLSVL.

This rearrangement joins TRBV29-1 to TRBJ2-1; D uncertain. The germline V and J ends were trimmed by 5 bases and 3 bases, with 8 bases remaining between them. Germline V gives CDR1 SQVTM, CDR2 ANQGSEA. This CDR3 is built from 12 residues. In nucleotides, the CDR3 is TGCAGCGTTAATCCCGGCTACAATGAGCAGTTCTTC. Its translation is CSVNPGYNEQFF.

The rearrangement uses TRBV11-2 and TRBJ1-2; TRBD1 matches at 7 bases. The CDR3 consists of 19 residues. Germline CDR1 reads SGHAT; CDR2 reads FQNNGV. The ends lost 5 bases at V and 8 bases at J; junction bases unmatched: 26. The CDR3 here is CASSPRTILGQVPGRGYTF. The CDR3 nucleotides read TGTGCCAGCAGCCCAAGAACCATACTCGGACAGGTCCCGGGCAGGGGCTACACCTTC.

This chain joins TRBV3-1 (or the pseudogene TRBV3-2) and TRBJ2-1; D is undetermined. CDR1 and CDR2 (germline): LGHDT, YNNKEL (reference sequence). The CDR3 has 13 residues. V dropped 4 bases and J dropped 6 bases, with 10 bases sitting between them. The CDR3, as DNA: TGTGCCAGCAGCCTTAGACCGGGCAATGAGCAGTTCTTC. Protein: CASSLRPGNEQFF.

The gene calls are TRBV5-1 and TRBJ2-7, with D perhaps TRBD1 (5 bases). V was pared by 2 bases and J by 0 bases, with 9 bases between. Germline V gene lookup returns CDR1 SGHRS and CDR2 YFSETQ. The CDR3 is 14 amino acids. CDR3 in DNA: TGCGCCAGCAGCTTACAGGCACACTCCTACGAGCAGTACTTC. The encoded protein is CASSLQAHSYEQYF.

V and J are TRBV6-5 and TRBJ2-7, with D possibly being TRBD2 (7 bases). This CDR3 region has 13 residues. The V gene lost 7 bases and the J gene lost 2 bases, with 12 bases spanning the gap. CDR1 and CDR2 from the germline V gene are MNHEY and SVGAGI. The CDR3 DNA follows: TGTGCCAGCACTCCGGGGGGCCCCTACGAGCAGTACTTC. Its protein is CASTPGGPYEQYF.

The chain couples TRBV21-1 to TRBJ1-6. TRBV21-1 is deemed a pseudogene. This CDR3 is 16 amino acids long. CDR3 DNA sequence: TGTGCCCCGAAGAGTCGGGGAAGCTCCTATAATTCACCCCTCCACTTT. The encoded protein is CAPKSRGSSYNSPLHF.

This clone has a single count. The gene calls are TRBV7-9 and TRBJ1-1, with 7 bases lining up with TRBD1. The CDR3 spans 16 residues. Germline V gene data show CDR1 as SEHNR and CDR2 as FQNEAQ (reference sequence). With 7 bases clipped from V and 1 base from J, the junction kept 12 bases outside the gene matches. The CDR3 sequence is CASTEPGQTGNTEAFF. The CDR3 coding sequence is TGTGCCAGCACGGAGCCGGGACAGACGGGGAACACTGAAGCTTTCTTT.

The genes are TRBV27 and TRBJ2-7; 7 bases match TRBD2. CDR3 size: 13 residues. V lost 0 bases and J lost 9; bases outside the gene matches: 5. The V gene's germline CDR1 is MNHEY and CDR2 SMNVEV (reference sequence). For the CDR3, the DNA is TGTGCCAGCAGTTTATCGGGGGGGTCCGTGCAGTACTTC. Residues: CASSLSGGSVQYF.

The V call is TRBV2, the J call TRBJ2-7, with a weak D call TRBD1 (6 bases). The CDR3 is 14 amino acids. Germline V gives CDR1 SNHLY, CDR2 FYNNEI. Trimming took 5 bases from V and 5 from J, leaving 16 bases between them. The DNA for the CDR3 is TGTGCCAGCAGTTCCCCAGGGGTTGAGGACGAGCAGTACTTC. It specifies CASSSPGVEDEQYF.

The chain couples TRBV28 to TRBJ1-3; D possibly corresponds to TRBD1 (6 bases). Per germline, CDR1 MDHEN and CDR2 SYDVKM. The length of the CDR3 is 16 residues. V dropped 1 base and J dropped 1 base, with 11 bases sitting between them. CDR3 nucleotides: TGTGCCAGCAGTTTATCTCAGGGGAGTTCTGGAAACACCATATATTTT. It translates to CASSLSQGSSGNTIYF.

This clone was recorded only once. V is TRBV9 and J is TRBJ2-3, with 11 nucleotides matching TRBD2. Germline loops: CDR1 SGDLS, CDR2 YYNGEE. This CDR3 spans 17 amino acids. Losses at the gene ends were 0 bases for V and 3 bases for J; bases not matched to a gene: 6. CDR3 coding DNA: TGTGCCAGCAGCGTAGCCCTAGCGGGGGGAGCGACAGATACGCAGTATTTT. Amino acid sequence: CASSVALAGGATDTQYF. Together with reference TRBV9 and TRBJ2-3, the CDR3 gives the full variable domain: DSGVTQTPKHLITATGQRVTLRCSPRSGDLSVYWYQQSLDQGLQFLIQYYNGEERAKGNILERFSAQQFPDLHSELNLSSLELGDSALYFCASSVALAGGATDTQYFGPGTRLTVL.

The genes are TRBV7-2 and TRBJ1-6; D possibly corresponds to TRBD1 (6 bases). V lost 1 base and J lost 10, with 14 bases in between. CDR1 and CDR2 (germline): SGHTA, FQGNSA. This CDR3 region has 15 residues. For the CDR3, the DNA is TGTGCCAGCAGCTTAGGATTAGGGGGTGGATCACCCCTCCACTTT. Encoded protein: CASSLGLGGGSPLHF.

This chain joins TRBV3-1 (or the pseudogene TRBV3-2) and TRBJ2-7, with 9 bases that match TRBD2. The CDR3 consists of 14 residues. Germline V gene sequence: CDR1 LGHDT, CDR2 YNNKEL (reference sequence). Losses at the gene ends were 0 bases for V and 3 bases for J; bases not matched to a gene: 0. The CDR3 DNA reads as TGTGCCAGCAGCCAAGAGCGGGGGGGCTACGAGCAGTACTTC. It codes for CASSQERGGYEQYF.

This chain joins TRBV5-1 and TRBJ1-1; D uncertain. The germline V gene has CDR1 SGHRS and CDR2 YFSETQ. Trimming pared 2 bases from V and 1 base from J, leaving 6 bases between. The length of the CDR3 is 13 residues. The DNA of the CDR3 is TGCGCCAGCAGCTTAGACACGAACACTGAAGCTTTCTTT. Translating gives CASSLDTNTEAFF.

The chain carries TRBV3-1 (or the pseudogene TRBV3-2) and TRBJ1-5; 7 bases are shared with TRBD1. The CDR3 covers 21 residues. Trimming cost V 4 bases and J 0 bases; bases outside gene matches: 21. Germline V gene data show CDR1 as LGHDT and CDR2 as YNNKEL (reference sequence). DNA for the CDR3: TGTGCCAGCAGCCGGCTACCGGGACAGCCTTTTGACTTCTATAGCAATCAGCCCCAGCATTTT. Amino acids: CASSRLPGQPFDFYSNQPQHF.

The CDR3 DNA reads TGTGCCAGCAGCCAATTGAGAAACAGTGGAGGGTTCTTC. This sequence encodes CASSQLRNSGGFF. The chain couples TRBV14 to TRBJ2-1; tentatively, D is TRBD2 (5 bases). The CDR3 sequence is 13 residues long. Germline V lookup: CDR1 SGHDN, CDR2 FVKESK. The V end was cut by 2 bases, the J end by 15 bases, with 17 bases between. Variable domain in full (rest from reference TRBV14 and TRBJ2-1): EAGVTQFPSHSVIEKGQTVTLRCDPISGHDNLYWYRRVMGKEIKFLLHFVKESKQDESGMPNNRFLAERTGGTYSTLKVQPAELEDSGVYFCASSQLRNSGGFFGPGTRLTVL.

J is TRBJ2-1 and V is TRBV5-1, with 11 bases fitting TRBD1. Germline CDR1 reads SGHRS; CDR2 reads YFSETQ. The CDR3 extends over 15 amino acids. The V segment lost 2 bases and the J segment 7 bases; nucleotides outside the gene matches: 5. Here the CDR3 DNA reads TGCGCCAGCAGCTTTGGGACAGGGGGTGCGAATGAGCAGTTCTTC. It yields the protein CASSFGTGGANEQFF.

In its sample, this clone was seen once. This sequence joins TRBV15 and TRBJ2-1, with D possibly matching TRBD1 (6 bases). V lost 5 bases and J 3 bases, leaving 11 bases between the germline ends. Germline V CDR1 and CDR2: LNHNV, YYDKDF (reference sequence). The CDR3 runs to 14 residues. CDR3 in amino acids: CATSEQGGYNEQFF. CDR3 bases: TGTGCCACCAGCGAACAGGGCGGCTACAATGAGCAGTTCTTC.

The rearrangement links TRBV2 to TRBJ2-1; 9 nucleotides align to TRBD2. The CDR3 contains 14 residues. CDR1 is SNHLY, CDR2 FYNNEI, per germline. V lost 7 bases, J lost 7 bases, and 8 bases stayed unmatched. Here the CDR3 reads CASTVPSGANEQFF. CDR3 DNA sequence: TGTGCCAGCACGGTTCCTAGCGGGGCGAATGAGCAGTTCTTC.